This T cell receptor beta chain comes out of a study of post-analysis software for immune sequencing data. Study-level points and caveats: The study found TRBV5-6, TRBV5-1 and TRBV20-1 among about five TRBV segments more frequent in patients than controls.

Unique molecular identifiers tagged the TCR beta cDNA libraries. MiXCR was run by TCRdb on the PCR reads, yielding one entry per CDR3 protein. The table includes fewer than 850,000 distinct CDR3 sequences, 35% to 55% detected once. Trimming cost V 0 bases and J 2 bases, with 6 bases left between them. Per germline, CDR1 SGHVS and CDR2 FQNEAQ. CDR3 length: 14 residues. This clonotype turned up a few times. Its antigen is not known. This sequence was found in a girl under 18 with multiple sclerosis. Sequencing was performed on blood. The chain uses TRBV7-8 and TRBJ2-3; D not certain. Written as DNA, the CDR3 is TGTGCCAGCAGCTTAGCGGTCCACACAGATACGCAGTATTTT. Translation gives CASSLAVHTDTQYF.